The T cell receptor beta chain under discussion was sequenced for a study of blood T cell repertoires in COVID-19 (dated by TCRdb to 2020 to 2021). As for the study more broadly: Collaborator samples came from the United States, Italy and Spain and covered acute and convalescent phases of COVID-19. The prospective study material was composed of cDNA or gDNA derived from T cells, B-cell-depleted T cells, or PBMCs. The repertoires were released in a freely available public database meant as a resource for research on the immune response to SARS-CoV-2. Where available, HLA class I and class II types were taken from metadata supplied by the sample provider and were not determined by assay-based typing. Nearly every sample came with metadata listing a de-identified subject ID, COVID-19 status, age in years and sex. The samples were drawn from two sources: the first 160 participants of the ongoing ImmuneRACE study, and approximately 1,300 subjects contributed by 6 global collaborators. The dataset comprised deeply sampled blood TCRbeta repertoires from subjects exposed to, actively infected with, or recovered from COVID-19.

V is shortened by 6 bases, J by 1 base, and the region joining them spans 15 bases. Reading the germline V gene (reference sequence) gives CDR1 LNHDA and CDR2 SQIVND. Taken from cysteine to phenylalanine, the CDR3 has 15 residues. Only the CDR3 part of the read is kept: 45 bases, read in frame from the first base. In Seattle, one collaborating source enrolled patients while the infection was active and tracked those patients longitudinally over the course of disease. Collaborating institutions collected whole blood in K2EDTA tubes following their own protocols. For TCRbeta analysis, collaborators shipped samples in one of three forms: frozen whole blood, isolated PBMCs, or DNA extracted from either of those sample types. TCRbeta CDR3 regions were amplified from genomic DNA using the immunoSEQ Assay, a bias-controlled multiplex PCR. Turning to the authors' computational methods: The number of nucleated cells in each sample was estimated by amplification of reference gene primers within the assay. Sequence reads were collapsed and filtered to measure the absolute abundance of every unique TCRbeta CDR3 rearrangement. Productive Simpson clonality was computed per sample as the square root of Simpson's diversity index over productive rearrangements. What TCRdb holds here is the immuneACCESS table cut down to in-frame rearrangements. Part of the clones is not present; checked against another copy, under half of the missing clones reflect an unresolved V gene, and the others are unexplained. For V, J and clone size, that table is used; D and trimming come from the DNA. This sample has 140,000 to 150,000 clones in its table, and approximately 85% of those were observed once. The ten largest clones represent approximately 8% of the sample.

Here is what the overall study found, with its caveats: The amount of clinical and demographic metadata varied by source and participant and was provided uncurated.

As concerns this clone: Its antigen specificity is not known. No much larger clonotype is one base removed from it; base qualities were not supplied.

This sequence originates from a woman aged 60-75 years with COVID-19, enrolled during active disease. Recombination connected TRBV19 to TRBJ1-1; TRBD1 is a possible D gene, resting on 5 matching bases. The material sequenced was peripheral blood. The CDR3 region: CASRAREGQNTEAFF. DNA sequence: TGTGCCAGTAGGGCTCGGGAGGGGCAGAACACTGAAGCTTTCTTT. With the portions outside the CDR3 filled from the reference TRBV19 and TRBJ1-1 genes, the complete variable region becomes DGGITQSPKYLFRKEGQNVTLSCEQNLNHDAMYWYRQDPGQGLRLIYYSQIVNDFQKGDIAEGYSVSREKKESFPLTVTSAQKNPTAFYLCASRAREGQNTEAFFGQGTRLTVV.